This T cell receptor (beta chain) stems from a study of T cells in Graves' hyperthyroidism and ophthalmopathy. The germline CDR1 and CDR2 sequences are SGHRS and YFSETQ. The V end lost 4 bases, the J end lost 6 bases, and 14 bases lay between the germline ends. The CDR3 totals 14 residues. RNA transcripts were the template for amplifying TCR beta CDR3 regions. The primer set for the first-round RT-PCR of the TCR CDR3 was HTBI. Using its own MiXCR run on the multiplex PCR reads, TCRdb lists one record per CDR3 protein. Of some 620,000 distinct CDR3 sequences listed, 15% to 20% are singletons. Sequencing was carried out using blood. This chain joins TRBV5-1 and TRBJ2-1; perhaps TRBD1 as D (6 bases). The TCR was taken from a woman younger than 45 with Graves' hyperthyroidism. DNA of the CDR3: TGCGCCAGCAGCGGCGGACAGAGATCCAATGAGCAGTTCTTC. Translation gives CASSGGQRSNEQFF.